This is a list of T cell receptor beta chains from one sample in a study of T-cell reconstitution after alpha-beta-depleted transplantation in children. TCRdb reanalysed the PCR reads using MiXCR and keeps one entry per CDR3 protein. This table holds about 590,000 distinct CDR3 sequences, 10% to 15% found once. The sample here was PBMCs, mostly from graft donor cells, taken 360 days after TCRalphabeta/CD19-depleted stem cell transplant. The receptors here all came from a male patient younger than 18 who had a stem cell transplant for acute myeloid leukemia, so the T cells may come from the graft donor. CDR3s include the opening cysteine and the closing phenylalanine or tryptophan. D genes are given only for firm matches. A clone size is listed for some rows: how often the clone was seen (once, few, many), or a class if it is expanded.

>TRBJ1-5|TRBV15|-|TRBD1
TGTGCCACCAGCAGGGGACAGAGCAATCAGCCCCAGCATTTT
CATSRGQSNQPQHF
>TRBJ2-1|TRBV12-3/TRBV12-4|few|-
TGTGCCAGCAGTTTTCCGGGACACCCCAGAGATGAGCAGTTCTTC
CASSFPGHPRDEQFF
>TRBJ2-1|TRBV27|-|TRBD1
TGTGCCAGCAGTCCACCCCGGACAGGTGGCTACAATGAGCAGTTCTTC
CASSPPRTGGYNEQFF
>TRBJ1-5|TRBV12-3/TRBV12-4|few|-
TGTGCCAGCAGTTTGGATGGCATGAGTCGTTATAGCAATCAGCCCCAGCATTTT
CASSLDGMSRYSNQPQHF
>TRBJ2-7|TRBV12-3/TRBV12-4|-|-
TGTGCCAGCAGTTTCTTGCCTAGCTCCCACGAGCAGTACTTC
CASSFLPSSHEQYF
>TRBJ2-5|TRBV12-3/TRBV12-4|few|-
TGTGCCAGCAGTTTCGGGGTACGGGAGACCCAGTACTTC
CASSFGVRETQYF
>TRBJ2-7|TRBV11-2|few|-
TGTGCCAGCAGTGGGGTAGTAGTCGAGCAGTACTTC
CASSGVVVEQYF
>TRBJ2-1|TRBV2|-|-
TGTGCCAGTGGACCGGGGGCTGGCGGGACACATGAGCAGTTCTTC
CASGPGAGGTHEQFF
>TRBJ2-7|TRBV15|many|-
TGTGCCACCAGCAGTCGAGACGAGCAGTACTTC
CATSSRDEQYF
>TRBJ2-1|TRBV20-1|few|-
TGCAGTGCTTCAGGACAGCGCTTCCACTTGTACAATGAGCAGTTCTTC
CSASGQRFHLYNEQFF
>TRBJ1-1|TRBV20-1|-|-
TGCAGTGCTCACCCTGACTTTTTTGAAGCTTTCTTT
CSAHPDFFEAFF
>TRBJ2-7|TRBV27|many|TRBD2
TGTGCCAGCAGTTTATATGGGGGGGGAGGCGAGCAGTACTTC
CASSLYGGGGEQYF
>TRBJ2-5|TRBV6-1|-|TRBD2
TGTGCCAGCAGTGATATACTAGCGGGTTCGCGAGAGACCCAGTACTTC
CASSDILAGSRETQYF
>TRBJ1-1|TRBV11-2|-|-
TGTGCCAGCAGCCCCTACCTCAGGGGCGCACTCGACACTGAAGCTTTCTTT
CASSPYLRGALDTEAFF
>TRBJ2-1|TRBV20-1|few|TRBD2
TGCAGTTGGTTCGGGGGGAGCTCCTACAATGAGCAGTTCTTC
CSWFGGSSYNEQFF
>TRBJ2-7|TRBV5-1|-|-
TGCGCCAGCGGGGCGGGGGCAAACTCCTACGAGCAGTACTTC
CASGAGANSYEQYF
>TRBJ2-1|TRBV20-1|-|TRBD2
TGCAGTGCGGAGAGCGGGAGGGTGGACAATGAGCAGTTCTTC
CSAESGRVDNEQFF
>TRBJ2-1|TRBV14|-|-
TGTGCCAGCTCCGGTCAGGGTTTAACCTACAATGAGCAGTTCTTC
CASSGQGLTYNEQFF
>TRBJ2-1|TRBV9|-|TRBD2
TGTGCCAGCAGCGCAAGGACTAGCGAGAATTTCGGCTCCTACAATGAGCAGTTCTTC
CASSARTSENFGSYNEQFF
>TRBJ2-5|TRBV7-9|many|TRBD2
TGTGCCAGCAGCACGCTACTAGCGGAAGAGACCCAGTACTTC
CASSTLLAEETQYF
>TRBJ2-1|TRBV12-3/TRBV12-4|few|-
TGTGCCAGCAGTTTATGGGAGTGGGTGGGGAATGAGCAGTTCTTC
CASSLWEWVGNEQFF
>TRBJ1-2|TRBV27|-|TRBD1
TGTGCCAGCAGTCGGACAGGGGCGGACGGCTACACCTTC
CASSRTGADGYTF
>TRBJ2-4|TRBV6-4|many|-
TGTGCCAGCAGTCACACTCAAAATCCCCTTTGGACCGGCCTAGCCAAAAACATTCAGTACTTC
CASSHTQNPLWTGLAKNIQYF
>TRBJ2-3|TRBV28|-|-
TGTGCCAGCAGTTTGAGTAGCGGCACAGATACGCAGTATTTT
CASSLSSGTDTQYF
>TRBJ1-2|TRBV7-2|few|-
TGTGCCAGCAGCTTAGCCCAGCCAGGGGCGGGGGGCTACACCTTC
CASSLAQPGAGGYTF
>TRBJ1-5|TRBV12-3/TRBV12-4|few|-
TGTGCCAGCAGGTCCCCTCACCGGGACGGTAGCAATCAGCCCCAGCATTTT
CASRSPHRDGSNQPQHF
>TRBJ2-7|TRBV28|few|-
TGTGCCAGCAGTTTAACACTTCTGACCTACGAGCAGTACTTC
CASSLTLLTYEQYF
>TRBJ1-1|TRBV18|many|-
TGTGCCAGCTCACCCTCTTTAGACCGGGGGCGATCGAACACTGAAGCTTTCTTT
CASSPSLDRGRSNTEAFF
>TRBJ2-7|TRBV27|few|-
TGTGCCAGCAGTTTTAGGGAGGAGGGTTACGAGCAGTACTTC
CASSFREEGYEQYF
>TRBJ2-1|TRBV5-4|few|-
TGTGCCAGCAGCTCCCGAGGCGAGCGGAGCCCCTACAATGAGCAGTTCTTC
CASSSRGERSPYNEQFF
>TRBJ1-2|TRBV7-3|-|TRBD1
TGTGCCAGCAGCTTACGGGGGGGACAGATTAACTATGGCTACACCTTC
CASSLRGGQINYGYTF
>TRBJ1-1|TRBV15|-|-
TGTGCCACCAGCAGAGCCCAGGGGTACCGAGCTTTCTTT
CATSRAQGYRAFF
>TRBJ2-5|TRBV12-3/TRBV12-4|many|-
TGTGCCAGCAGCCGCGGGACAGAAGAAGAGACCCAGTACTTC
CASSRGTEEETQYF
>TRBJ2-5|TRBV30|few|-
TGTGCCTGGAGTCTACTATCAGAGACCCAGTACTTC
CAWSLLSETQYF
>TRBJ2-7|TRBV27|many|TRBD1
TGTGCCAGCAGTCGGACAGGGGCCTACGAGCAGTACTTC
CASSRTGAYEQYF
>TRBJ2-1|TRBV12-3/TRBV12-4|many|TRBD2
TGTGCCAGCAGTTTAAGATTACTAGCGGGTATAGCGGGAGTGTCCTACAATGAGCAGTTCTTC
CASSLRLLAGIAGVSYNEQFF
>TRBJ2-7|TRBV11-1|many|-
TGTGCCAGCAGCTTGGCCTATGCTGGAGAGCAGTACTTC
CASSLAYAGEQYF
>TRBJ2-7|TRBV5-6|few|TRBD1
TGTGCCAGCAGCTCCCAAACCGGGACAGGGGGCACCTACGAGCAGTACTTC
CASSSQTGTGGTYEQYF
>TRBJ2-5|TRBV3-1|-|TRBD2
TGTGCCAGCAGCCAACCGGCGGGAGGGATAGAGACCCAGTACTTC
CASSQPAGGIETQYF
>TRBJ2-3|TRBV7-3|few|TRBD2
TGTGCCAGCAGCTCAAGACTAGCGGGAAACACAGATACGCAGTATTTT
CASSSRLAGNTDTQYF
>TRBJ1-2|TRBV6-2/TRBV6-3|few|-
TGTGCCAGCAGTTACGGAGGGGCGCGGAGCTATGGCTACACCTTC
CASSYGGARSYGYTF
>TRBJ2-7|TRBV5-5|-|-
TGTGCCAGCAGCTTGTCGGGGGTCGGCTCCTACGAGCAGTACTTC
CASSLSGVGSYEQYF
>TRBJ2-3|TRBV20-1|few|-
TGCAGTGCTGAACTAGTTAGCCCTAGCACAGATACGCAGTATTTT
CSAELVSPSTDTQYF
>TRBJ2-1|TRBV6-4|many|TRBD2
TGTGCCAGCAGTGGACCAGGACTAGCGGGAGCCAATGAGCAGTTCTTC
CASSGPGLAGANEQFF
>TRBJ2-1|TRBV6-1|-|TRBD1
TGTGCCAGCAGTGACCGGGACAGCCTTTACAATGAGCAGTTCTTC
CASSDRDSLYNEQFF
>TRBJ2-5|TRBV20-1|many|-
TGCAGTGCTTCTAGGCTCTCCGGGACCCAGTACTTC
CSASRLSGTQYF
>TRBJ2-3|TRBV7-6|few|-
TGTGCCAGCAGCTTAGCCCCAAAAGATACGCAGTATTTT
CASSLAPKDTQYF
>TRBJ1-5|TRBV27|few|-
TGTGCCAGCAGAAGGTTAAATCAGCCCCAGCATTTT
CASRRLNQPQHF
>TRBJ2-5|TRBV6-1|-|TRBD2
TGTGCCAGCAGTGTCCGGGTACTAGCGGGTCTGGGGGAGACCCAGTACTTC
CASSVRVLAGLGETQYF
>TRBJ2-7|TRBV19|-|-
TGTGCCAGTAGTAGGTCCCGGGACCTCAGGTCCGAGCAGTACTTC
CASSRSRDLRSEQYF
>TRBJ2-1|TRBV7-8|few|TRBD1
TGTGCCAGCAGCTTAACAGGGGATGGATACAATGAGCAGTTCTTC
CASSLTGDGYNEQFF
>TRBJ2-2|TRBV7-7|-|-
TGTGCTAGCACCCAGAACACCGGGGAGCTGTTTTTT
CASTQNTGELFF
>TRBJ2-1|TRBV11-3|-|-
TGTGCCAGCAGCCCCGTCGGGTCGGCGGGGCAGTTCTTC
CASSPVGSAGQFF
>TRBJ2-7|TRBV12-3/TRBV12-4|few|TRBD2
TGTGCCAGCAGTTTCGAACTAGCGGGCAGGGAGCAGTACTTC
CASSFELAGREQYF